Below are 11 T cell receptor beta chains sequenced from a single sample in a study of blood T cell repertoires in COVID-19. Sequencing used immunoSEQ multiplex PCR; TCRdb keeps in-frame clones, though not all of them. Of about 240,000 clones listed, roughly 81% were seen once; the top ten hold 6.5% to 9.5%. Sequenced material: peripheral blood. The source is a woman aged 80 or over with COVID-19, enrolled during active disease.

The chain carries TRBV10-3 and TRBJ2-3; TRBD2 matches at 10 bases. Germline V gene lookup returns CDR1 ENHRY and CDR2 SYGVKD. The CDR3 contains 17 residues. The V and J ends lost 2 bases and 2 bases, in that order; junction bases with no gene match: 7. The CDR3 nucleotides read TGTGCCATCAGTGAGAGGATTGGACTAGCGGTCACAGATACGCAGTATTTT. Translated, it gives CAISERIGLAVTDTQYF.

The rearrangement uses TRBV1 and TRBJ2-7; the table names TRBD2, a call not compared with the DNA. TRBV1 is noted as a pseudogene. CDR3 length: 19 residues. The CDR3 sequence is CTSSQDFGLAGPSSYEQYF. CDR3 DNA sequence: TGCACCAGCAGCCAGGATTTTGGACTAGCGGGGCCTAGCTCCTACGAGCAGTACTTC.

The chain recombines TRBV7-6 with TRBJ2-5, with a weak D call TRBD2 (5 bases). This CDR3 contains 17 residues. Germline loops: CDR1 SGHVS, CDR2 FNYEAQ. V was clipped by 0 bases and J by 10 bases, with 24 bases between them. CDR3 nucleotides: TGTGCCAGCAGCTTAGCGGCGGGTTCGGCCCGGGAAGAAGGCCAGTACTTC. As protein: CASSLAAGSAREEGQYF.

The rearrangement links TRBV19 to TRBJ1-2; no firm D call. Germline V gene sequence: CDR1 LNHDA, CDR2 SQIVND (reference sequence). Trimming removed 3 bases from V and 7 bases from J, with 15 bases in between. The CDR3 sequence is 14 residues long. Written as DNA, the CDR3 is TGTGCCAGTAGTATGTTACAAACGAATATTGGCTACACCTTC. Translation gives CASSMLQTNIGYTF.

J is TRBJ2-1 and V is TRBV7-8; D perhaps matches TRBD1 (6 bases). The germline V gene encodes CDR1 SGHVS and CDR2 FQNEAQ. The CDR3 has 12 residues. Trimming took 10 bases from V and 7 from J, leaving 14 bases between them. The CDR3 sequence: CAITGQGNEQFF. CDR3 DNA sequence: TGTGCCATTACGGGACAAGGGAATGAGCAGTTCTTC.

The chain links TRBV20-1 to TRBJ2-1; no firm D call. The CDR3 is made up of 15 amino acids. Germline CDR1 DFQATT, CDR2 SNEGSKA (reference sequence). Trimming removed 3 bases at V and 8 bases at J, with 20 bases between. CDR3 nucleotides: TGCAGTGCTAGTCGTGGGTCCGGGTATGAACATGAGCAGTTCTTC. Translating gives CSASRGSGYEHEQFF.

The V and J genes are TRBV7-6 and TRBJ1-5; the match to TRBD1 covers 8 bases. Germline loops: CDR1 SGHVS, CDR2 FNYEAQ. CDR3 length: 17 amino acids. With V trimmed by 2 bases and J by 4 bases, 10 bases remained unmatched. CDR3: CASSLFAGTGGNQPQHF. The CDR3 coding sequence is TGTGCCAGCAGCTTATTTGCCGGGACAGGCGGAAATCAGCCCCAGCATTTT.

This clone appeared a single time. J is TRBJ2-7 and V is TRBV5-4; TRBD1 might be the D (5 bases). The germline CDR1 and CDR2 sequences are SGHNT and YYREEE (reference sequence). The V end was cut by 4 bases, the J end by 6 bases, with 11 bases between. CDR3 length: 12 amino acids. Here the CDR3 reads CASSPRGGEQYF. As DNA, the CDR3 is TGTGCCAGCAGCCCAAGGGGTGGCGAGCAGTACTTC.

The rearrangement uses TRBV15 and TRBJ2-7, with D perhaps matching TRBD2 (6 bases). The CDR3 loop spans 15 amino acids. V was clipped by 3 bases and J by 5 bases, with 17 bases between them. The germline V gene has CDR1 LNHNV and CDR2 YYDKDF (reference sequence). The CDR3 DNA sequence: TGTGCCACCAGCAGGCTAGCAGAGCGGGCAAACGAGCAGTACTTC. Protein sequence: CATSRLAERANEQYF.

This clone occurred a few times. The chain has TRBV2 and TRBJ2-1; 12 positions agree with TRBD2. The CDR3 runs 13 residues. The V gene end was trimmed by 6 bases and the J gene end by 7 bases; junction bases not matched to a gene: 1. The germline gives CDR1 SNHLY, CDR2 FYNNEI. CDR3 coding DNA: TGTGCCAGCAGGACTAGCGGGAGAAATGAGCAGTTCTTC. Protein sequence: CASRTSGRNEQFF.

J is TRBJ1-1 and V is TRBV2; D ambiguous. The length of the CDR3 is 14 residues. Germline V CDR1 and CDR2: SNHLY, FYNNEI. The germline V and J ends were trimmed by 8 bases and 0 bases, with 13 bases remaining between them. Written as DNA, the CDR3 is TGTGCCAGCCATAAGAGGGCCATGAACACTGAAGCTTTCTTT. This gives the protein CASHKRAMNTEAFF. Drawing the rest from reference TRBV2 and TRBJ1-1, the complete variable domain is EPEVTQTPSHQVTQMGQEVILRCVPISNHLYFYWYRQILGQKVEFLVSFYNNEISEKSEIFDDQFSVERPDGSNFTLKIRSTKLEDSAMYFCASHKRAMNTEAFFGQGTRLTVV.